These 20 T cell receptor beta chains share one sample of origin, sequenced in a study of T-cell reconstitution after alpha-beta-depleted transplantation in children. Unique molecular identifiers were incorporated into the prepared TCRbeta library. TCRdb processed the PCR reads anew with MiXCR; each CDR3 protein has one entry. The top ten hold 11% of the sample, which has 300,000 to 350,000 distinct CDR3 sequences, about a quarter seen once. The sample was PBMCs, mostly from graft donor cells, taken 180 days after TCRalphabeta/CD19-depleted stem cell transplant. These receptors were collected from a male patient younger than 18 who had a stem cell transplant for acute lymphoblastic leukemia, so the T cells may come from the graft donor.

This clonotype was picked up a small number of times. CDR3: CASSLVGDPNYGYTF. The CDR3 nucleotides read TGCGCCAGCAGCTTGGTCGGGGATCCTAACTATGGCTACACCTTC. The chain joins TRBV5-1 to TRBJ1-2; D gene unclear. Trimming pared 0 bases from V and 0 bases from J, leaving 9 bases between. CDR1 is SGHRS and CDR2 is YFSETQ in the germline V gene. The CDR3 spans 15 residues.

Only a few counts were recorded for this clonotype. The CDR3 DNA sequence: TGTGCCAGCAGCCAGAGGCTGAACACTGAAGCTTTCTTT. Amino acids: CASSQRLNTEAFF. The V call is TRBV7-3, the J call TRBJ1-1; D gene unclear. V was trimmed by 5 bases and J by 0 bases, leaving 7 bases between them. The CDR3 contains 13 residues. Germline CDR1 and CDR2: SGHTA and FQGTGA.

This clonotype was found many times. The V gene is TRBV12-3 or TRBV12-4, the J gene TRBJ1-1, with no clear D. Trimming removed 5 bases from V and 8 bases from J, with 12 bases in between. The CDR3 covers 12 residues. The CDR3 is CASSPVGTEAFF. The CDR3 bases are TGTGCCAGCAGTCCGGTAGGAACAGAAGCTTTCTTT.

This clonotype turned up a few times. The rearrangement links TRBV7-7 to TRBJ2-5; 7 nucleotides align to TRBD2. Germline CDR1 reads SSHAT; CDR2 reads FNYEAQ (reference sequence). This CDR3 is 13 amino acids long. Trimming cost V 10 bases and J 3 bases; bases outside gene matches: 8. The chain's CDR3 is CAIGSGLKETQYF. The CDR3 DNA reads TGTGCCATCGGTAGCGGGCTGAAAGAGACCCAGTACTTC.

This CDR3 is CASSSRRVPQSYEQYF. The CDR3 coding sequence is TGTGCCAGCAGTTCAAGGAGGGTCCCCCAATCCTACGAGCAGTACTTC. The chain combines TRBV27 with TRBJ2-7; TRBD2 might be the D (6 bases). Germline V lookup: CDR1 MNHEY, CDR2 SMNVEV (reference sequence). This CDR3 has 16 residues. Trimming removed 4 bases at V and 1 base at J, with 17 bases between.

This clonotype was seen only a few times. The V call is TRBV27, the J call TRBJ2-7; D gene uncertain. The CDR3 length is 15 residues. The ends were cut back, 1 base at V and 3 bases at J, with 13 bases in the middle. CDR1 and CDR2 (germline): MNHEY, SMNVEV (reference sequence). CDR3 protein: CASSLYPPEYYEQYF. DNA of the CDR3: TGTGCCAGCAGTTTATACCCCCCAGAGTACTACGAGCAGTACTTC.

The chain links TRBV7-3 to TRBJ1-1, with TRBD1 identical over 9 bases. The length of the CDR3 is 13 residues. The V gene end was trimmed by 5 bases and the J gene end by 6 bases; junction bases not matched to a gene: 4. Per the germline V gene, CDR1 is SGHTA and CDR2 is FQGTGA. In DNA form, the CDR3 reads TGTGCCAGCAGCAGGGACAGGGAGGCTGAAGCTTTCTTT. Residues: CASSRDREAEAFF.

There are a few counts of this clonotype. The chain is built from TRBV6-1 and TRBJ1-2; TRBD1 matches 8 bases. The germline gives CDR1 MNHNS, CDR2 SASEGT. V was clipped by 6 bases and J by 3 bases; unmatched bases: 9. The length of the CDR3 is 15 residues. CDR3 protein: CASSRSGGRDYGYTF. The CDR3 DNA sequence: TGTGCCAGCAGCCGCTCAGGGGGCAGGGACTATGGCTACACCTTC.

J is TRBJ2-7 and V is TRBV5-5, with D tentatively TRBD1 (5 bases). V was trimmed by 2 bases and J by 0 bases, leaving 9 bases between them. Germline values: CDR1 SGHKS, CDR2 YYEKEE (reference sequence). CDR3 length equals 14 residues. CDR3 DNA sequence: TGTGCCAGCAGCTTCTACAGGAACTCCTACGAGCAGTACTTC. Protein: CASSFYRNSYEQYF.

The chain links TRBV5-6 to TRBJ1-1, with D possibly matching TRBD1 (5 bases). This CDR3 has 16 residues. The germline V gene has CDR1 SGHDT and CDR2 YYEEEE. Trimming left V 4 bases short and J 3 bases short, with 19 bases between. The CDR3 DNA sequence: TGTGCCAGCAGCCCTGGTGTTATAGGGGTAGACACTGAAGCTTTCTTT. It translates to CASSPGVIGVDTEAFF. Full variable domain (missing parts from reference TRBV5-6 and TRBJ1-1): DAGVTQSPTHLIKTRGQQVTLRCSPKSGHDTVSWYQQALGQGPQFIFQYYEEEERQRGNFPDRFSGHQFPNYSSELNVNALLLGDSALYLCASSPGVIGVDTEAFFGQGTRLTVV.

This chain joins TRBV5-1 and TRBJ2-7; TRBD1 aligns across 9 bases. Germline CDR1 and CDR2: SGHRS and YFSETQ. With 0 bases clipped from V and 2 bases from J, the junction kept 12 bases outside the gene matches. This CDR3 spans 18 amino acids. CDR3 sequence reads: CASSLAPIRQGVTYEQYF. The CDR3 DNA reads TGCGCCAGCAGCTTGGCCCCCATCCGACAGGGGGTAACCTACGAGCAGTACTTC.

The CDR3 region is CTPEGWGYTF. CDR3 in DNA: TGCACCCCGGAGGGTTGGGGCTACACCTTC. This sequence joins TRBV20-1 and TRBJ1-2; D uncertain. Germline CDR1 reads DFQATT; CDR2 reads SNEGSKA (reference sequence). The CDR3 consists of 10 residues.

This clonotype was detected a few times. CDR3 sequence (DNA): TGCGCCAGCAGCTCCCGGGACTACAATGAGCAGTTCTTC. It is translated as CASSSRDYNEQFF. V and J are TRBV5-1 and TRBJ2-1; the D gene is possibly TRBD2 (5 bases). CDR1 is SGHRS and CDR2 is YFSETQ in the germline V gene. V gave up 3 bases and J gave up 3 bases, with 7 bases separating them. The CDR3 extends over 13 amino acids.

This clonotype was recorded once. V and J are TRBV7-6 and TRBJ2-3; D is perhaps TRBD1 (6 bases). Looked up from germline, CDR1 is SGHVS and CDR2 is FNYEAQ. The CDR3 covers 16 residues. Deletions cut 5 bases from V and 5 bases from J, with 20 bases between. The CDR3 reads CASSRRYRVRGDTQYF. The DNA for the CDR3 is TGTGCCAGCAGCCGCCGGTACAGGGTACGAGGAGATACGCAGTATTTT.

This clonotype was found a few times. The chain employs TRBV20-1 and TRBJ2-1, with 7 bases fitting TRBD2. The V gene end was trimmed by 7 bases and the J gene end by 5 bases; junction bases not matched to a gene: 8. Germline CDR1 and CDR2: DFQATT and SNEGSKA (reference sequence). The CDR3 contains 13 residues. The CDR3, as DNA: TGCAGTGGTCGGACTAGGCGGAACAATGAGCAGTTCTTC. Its protein is CSGRTRRNNEQFF.

V and J are TRBV7-9 and TRBJ2-4, with a tentative D call TRBD2 (6 bases). The V end lost 7 bases, the J end lost 6 bases, and 7 bases lay between the germline ends. Germline CDR1 is SEHNR and CDR2 is FQNEAQ (reference sequence). CDR3 length: 11 amino acids. In nucleotides, the CDR3 is TGTGCCAGCACCGGGGGAAACATTCAGTACTTC. It codes for CASTGGNIQYF.

This clonotype showed up many times. The chain couples TRBV12-3 or TRBV12-4 to TRBJ2-7; D not resolved. V lost 4 bases and J 2 bases, leaving 6 bases between the germline ends. The length of the CDR3 is 12 residues. The CDR3, as DNA: TGTGCCAGCAGTTACGGAACCTACGAGCAGTACTTC. Translating gives CASSYGTYEQYF.

This clonotype was seen a few times. The J gene is TRBJ1-5, the V gene TRBV10-3; 8 bases fit TRBD1. With 3 bases clipped from V and 4 bases from J, the junction kept 8 bases outside the gene matches. Germline CDR1 ENHRY, CDR2 SYGVKD. The CDR3 consists of 16 residues. CDR3 sequence reads: CAISEGDRLGNQPQHF. For the CDR3, the DNA is TGTGCCATCAGTGAAGGGGACAGGCTGGGGAATCAGCCCCAGCATTTT.

This chain links TRBV4-2 with TRBJ2-3; a weak D match, TRBD2 (5 bases). Germline V CDR1 and CDR2: LGHNA, YNFKEQ. This CDR3 comprises 15 residues. V lost 2 bases to trimming and J lost 0 bases, with 9 bases between them. The CDR3 sequence: CASSQRGKSTDTQYF. The CDR3 DNA follows: TGTGCCAGCAGCCAAAGAGGGAAAAGCACAGATACGCAGTATTTT.

V is TRBV9 and J is TRBJ1-6; no reliable D call. This CDR3 is built from 15 residues. Trimming pared 0 bases from V and 9 bases from J, leaving 13 bases between. CDR1 is SGDLS, CDR2 YYNGEE, per germline. Here the CDR3 DNA reads TGTGCCAGCAGCGTAGAGGCAGCGAAAACTTCACCCCTCCACTTT. It translates to CASSVEAAKTSPLHF.